This is a list of T cell receptor beta chains from one sample in a study of blood T cell repertoires in COVID-19. Measured with immunoSEQ multiplex PCR; TCRdb has only the in-frame clones, and not every one. The sample shows about 180,000 clones, 75% to 90% of them seen only once. The material sequenced was peripheral blood. The receptors here all came from a man between 60 and 75 years old with acute or convalescent COVID-19. Both conserved end residues are part of each CDR3.

>TRBV6-5|TRBJ2-3|13
CASSRGGVDTQYF
>TRBV27|TRBJ2-1|18
CASSPGTSGTSSYNEQFF
>TRBV18|TRBJ2-1|13
CASSGTGGDEQFF
>TRBV6-4|TRBJ1-2|13
CASSEGKGVGYTF
>TRBV5-4|TRBJ2-5|14
CASSLDEQLETQYF
>TRBV18|TRBJ1-1|14
CASSPGQKNTEAFF
>TRBV27|TRBJ1-1|16
CASSHGQWAGNTEAFF
>TRBV11-3|TRBJ2-1|15
CASSLDGTSYNEQFF
>TRBV7-9|TRBJ2-1|15
CASSLDGSGPHEQFF
>TRBV7-2|TRBJ2-7|14
CASSSNVVSYEQYF
>TRBV29-1|TRBJ2-3|14
CSVGLAGGPDTQYF
>TRBV11-2|TRBJ2-1|18
CASSPQRRASGLYNEQFF
>TRBV5-6|TRBJ2-5|14
CASSLGGEQETQYF
>TRBV7-3|TRBJ2-1|12
CASSLSGNEQFF
>TRBV7-2|TRBJ1-2|14
CASSPRLTNYGYTF
>TRBV28|TRBJ1-2|13
CASSLARDYGYTF
>TRBV30|TRBJ1-2|14
CAWSPEGSIYGYTF
>TRBV7-2|TRBJ1-5|12
CASILDGGPQHF
>TRBV19|TRBJ1-1|14
CASSIDSFNAEAFF
>TRBV7-2|TRBJ1-3|16
CASSLHRGNSGNTIYF
>TRBV28|TRBJ2-7|15
CASRIPHGQRGEQYF
>TRBV14|TRBJ2-7|15
CASSQSGGSTYEQYF
>TRBV12-3/TRBV12-4|TRBJ1-1|13
CASSLAASYEAFF
>TRBV19|TRBJ2-7|14
CASSIWTGAYEQYF
>TRBV11-2|TRBJ2-7|14
CASSLESGFYEQYF
>TRBV3-1/TRBV3-2|TRBJ1-6|17
CASSHGQESSYNSPLHF
>TRBV28|TRBJ2-7|15
CASSLGGARTYEQYF
>TRBV5-1|TRBJ2-1|11
CASSYQGGQFF
>TRBV28|TRBJ1-4|15
CASSSHTGGSEKLFF
>TRBV11-2|TRBJ2-1|16
CASSLIGNRRYNEQFF
>TRBV5-4|TRBJ2-3|16
CASTISSGASTDTQYF
>TRBV5-4|TRBJ2-2|17
CASSLGQGLGSAGELFF
>TRBV7-2|TRBJ1-2|13
CASSTGSDYGYTF
>TRBV5-1|TRBJ2-7|12
CASSDGQNEQYF
>TRBV9|TRBJ2-3|15
CASSVAGSTADTQYF
>TRBV16|TRBJ2-5|12
CASSQTWETQYF
>TRBV7-6|TRBJ2-1|16
CASSRYLAGGGNEQFF
>TRBV18|TRBJ2-1|16
CASSPPQRPSHNEQFF
>TRBV6-1|TRBJ1-3|12
CASSEIRNTIYF
>TRBV30|TRBJ1-2|11
CAWRRNYGYTF
>TRBV15|TRBJ2-3|16
CATSPRTSPSTDTQYF
>TRBV28|TRBJ2-1|14
CASRPRRSYNEQFF